These 6 T cell receptor beta chains originate from one sample sequenced in a study of T cell changes during pregnancy in multiple sclerosis. Repertoires were generated with immunoSEQ multiplex PCR, while TCRdb's copy carries only in-frame clones and drops some. The sample contains tens of thousands of clones, more than 85% of which appear only once. Sequenced here: CD4+ T cells from peripheral blood mononuclear cells, sampled in the third trimester of pregnancy. These receptors came from a female donor with multiple sclerosis, enrolled in a pregnancy study.

V and J are TRBV23-1 and TRBJ1-5; D remains unclear. TRBV23-1 has ORF status, its function being uncertain. This CDR3 is built from 11 residues. The V gene lost 8 bases and the J gene lost 7 bases, with 9 bases spanning the gap. As DNA, the CDR3 is TGCGCCAGCCCAGGAGGCCAGCCCCAGCATTTT. Translation: CASPGGQPQHF.

The rearrangement joins TRBV5-1 to TRBJ2-1; 11 nucleotides line up with TRBD2. Unmatched junction bases numbered 12, after V lost 6 bases and J lost 10 bases. Germline V gene sequence: CDR1 SGHRS, CDR2 YFSETQ. CDR3 length: 15 residues. The CDR3 sequence is CASTYLAGGPGEQFF. The CDR3 coding sequence is TGCGCCAGCACCTACTTAGCGGGGGGGCCAGGCGAGCAGTTCTTC. The full variable domain, with the rest looked up from reference TRBV5-1 and TRBJ2-1, is KAGVTQTPRYLIKTRGQQVTLSCSPISGHRSVSWYQQTPGQGLQFLFEYFSETQRNKGNFPGRFSGRQFSNSRSEMNVSTLELGDSALYLCASTYLAGGPGEQFFGPGTRLTVL.

The V gene is TRBV4-1, the J gene TRBJ2-2; 10 nucleotides agree with TRBD1. Germline CDR1 and CDR2: MGHRA and YSYEKL. The J segment lost 2 bases and the V segment lost 4 bases, leaving 7 bases of the junction unmatched. The CDR3 covers 17 residues. For the CDR3, the DNA is TGCGCCAGCAGCCTCGAAAGGGACAGGGGAAACACCGGGGAGCTGTTTTTT. As protein: CASSLERDRGNTGELFF.

This chain joins TRBV9 and TRBJ2-7, with 12 bases aligning to TRBD1. This CDR3 spans 15 amino acids. V lost 0 bases, J lost 7 bases, and 5 bases stayed unmatched. CDR1 is SGDLS, CDR2 YYNGEE, per germline. The CDR3 region has the DNA TGTGCCAGCAGCGTAGCCGGGACAGGGGGCTCGGAGCAGTACTTC. Its protein product is CASSVAGTGGSEQYF.

A word on this clone: Other DNA sequences in this specimen translate into the identical CDR3. The chain's CDR3 is CAISEMGGRSPLHF. The CDR3 region has the DNA TGTGCCATCAGTGAGATGGGGGGTCGGTCACCCCTCCACTTT. V and J are TRBV10-3 and TRBJ1-6; D is possibly TRBD1 (5 bases). V lost 2 bases to trimming and J lost 10 bases, with 12 bases between them. The germline CDR1 and CDR2 sequences are ENHRY and SYGVKD. The CDR3 is made up of 14 amino acids.

J is TRBJ1-1 and V is TRBV19, with 9 positions matching TRBD1. The V gene's germline CDR1 is LNHDA and CDR2 SQIVND (reference sequence). The CDR3 covers 14 residues. The V segment lost 6 bases and the J segment 4 bases; nucleotides outside the gene matches: 6. This CDR3 reads CASRRTGEGTEAFF. The CDR3 nucleotides are TGTGCCAGTAGGAGGACAGGGGAAGGCACTGAAGCTTTCTTT.